This entry lists 2 T cell receptor beta chains sequenced from one sample in a study of early T cells in non-severe SARS-CoV-2 infection. MiXCR, run by TCRdb on the 5' RACE reads, gives a single entry per CDR3 protein. Here the sample spans 70,000 to 90,000 distinct CDR3 sequences, around 16% being singletons. The sequenced material came from whole blood. These receptors came from an adult who was a healthcare worker with PCR-confirmed SARS-CoV-2 infection or an uninfected control (not recorded which).

This clonotype was found a few times. The genes are TRBV7-9 and TRBJ2-1; D gene unclear. The V gene's germline CDR1 is SEHNR and CDR2 FQNEAQ (reference sequence). The V end lost 5 bases, the J end lost 10 bases, and 12 bases lay between the germline ends. The CDR3 spans 12 residues. This CDR3 reads CASSATDWEQFF. CDR3 nucleotides: TGTGCCAGCAGCGCTACAGACTGGGAGCAGTTCTTC. The full variable domain, rest sourced from reference TRBV7-9 and TRBJ2-1, is DTGVSQNPRHKITKRGQNVTFRCDPISEHNRLYWYRQTLGQGPEFLTYFQNEAQLEKSRLLSDRFSAERPKGSFSTLEIQRTEQGDSAMYLCASSATDWEQFFGPGTRLTVL.

This clonotype has only a few counts. The gene calls are TRBV7-8 and TRBJ2-5; D uncertain. With 1 base removed from V and 1 base from J, the gap between germline ends came to 7 bases. CDR3 size: 14 residues. Germline assignment: CDR1 SGHVS and CDR2 FQNEAQ. The chain's CDR3 is CASSLEHSQETQYF. CDR3 bases: TGTGCCAGCAGCTTAGAACACAGCCAAGAGACCCAGTACTTC.